The 25 T cell receptor beta chains presented below share a single source sample, sequenced in a study of cytomegalovirus exposure and HLA in healthy donors. Only in-frame clones appear in the TCRdb table, and some are missing; sequencing was by immunoSEQ multiplex PCR. The table has tens of thousands of clones, 88% seen once. Input material: PBMCs. These TCRs come from a woman between 25 and 40 years old in good health and CMV-seronegative.

J is TRBJ2-7 and V is TRBV18; D gene uncertain. This CDR3 comprises 13 residues. Germline values: CDR1 KGHSH, CDR2 LQKENI. V gave up 3 bases and J gave up 7 bases, with 13 bases separating them. In nucleotides, the CDR3 is TGTGCCAGCTCACCCGGTCTTAGTGAGGAGCAGTACTTC. Its protein is CASSPGLSEEQYF. Looking up the rest from reference TRBV18 and TRBJ2-7 gives the full variable domain: NAGVMQNPRHLVRRRGQEARLRCSPMKGHSHVYWYRQLPEEGLKFMVYLQKENIIDESGMPKERFSAEFPKEGPSILRIQQVVRGDSAAYFCASSPGLSEEQYFGPGTRLTVT.

This chain connects TRBV9 to TRBJ1-2, with D unclear. The CDR3 is 13 amino acids. Trimming stripped 0 bases from V and 3 bases from J, with 6 bases between. CDR1 SGDLS and CDR2 YYNGEE come from the germline V gene. CDR3 sequence (DNA): TGTGCCAGCAGCGTAGGTCTAGACTATGGCTACACCTTC. Translation gives CASSVGLDYGYTF.

The J gene is TRBJ2-1, the V gene TRBV6-5; TRBD2 might be the D (6 bases). V lost 8 bases to trimming and J lost 2 bases, with 10 bases between them. The CDR3 sequence is 13 residues long. Germline lookup yields CDR1 MNHEY and CDR2 SVGAGI. The DNA of the CDR3 is TGTGCCAGCGGAGGGCGTACCTACAATGAGCAGTTCTTC. Amino acid sequence: CASGGRTYNEQFF.

V usage is TRBV10-3 and J usage is TRBJ1-2; 7 bases match TRBD1. Unmatched junction bases numbered 1, after V lost 4 bases and J lost 5 bases. The CDR3 loop spans 12 amino acids. The germline gives CDR1 ENHRY, CDR2 SYGVKD. The CDR3 DNA follows: TGTGCCATCAGTGGGACAGGATATGGCTACACCTTC. Encoded protein: CAISGTGYGYTF.

The rearrangement uses TRBV6-7 and TRBJ2-7; D gene ambiguous. TRBV6-7 is known as an ORF, though its function is uncertain. V lost 2 bases to trimming and J lost 2 bases, with 13 bases between them. The CDR3 contains 15 residues. The DNA for the CDR3 is TGTGCCAGCAGTTACCCCCGGGTCTGGCCCTACGAGCAGTACTTC. Protein: CASSYPRVWPYEQYF.

This clone was counted once. The J gene is TRBJ2-3, the V gene TRBV5-1; TRBD2 agrees at 12 bases. The CDR3 covers 17 residues. Germline V CDR1 and CDR2: SGHRS, YFSETQ. The junction had 5 bases not matched to a gene; V was cut back by 3 bases and J by 0 bases. The CDR3: CASSWPLAGGSTDTQYF. As DNA, the CDR3 is TGCGCCAGCAGCTGGCCACTAGCGGGGGGTAGCACAGATACGCAGTATTTT.

The chain links TRBV2 to TRBJ2-2, with 9 bases lining up with TRBD2. J gave up 2 bases and V 10 bases, and 8 bases lay outside the gene matches. Germline V gene lookup returns CDR1 SNHLY and CDR2 FYNNEI. CDR3 size: 15 residues. Here the CDR3 DNA reads TGTGCCAACGGGCCCGGGACTAGCAACACCGGGGAGCTGTTTTTT. Amino acid sequence: CANGPGTSNTGELFF.

V is TRBV11-2 and J is TRBJ1-4; 7 nucleotides match TRBD1. CDR1 is SGHAT and CDR2 is FQNNGV in the germline V gene. There are 13 residues in the CDR3. The ends lost 5 bases at V and 7 bases at J; junction bases unmatched: 4. The CDR3 sequence: CASSTRDSEKLFF. The CDR3 DNA is TGTGCCAGCAGCACCCGGGACAGTGAAAAACTGTTTTTT.

The CDR3 region is CATSRGGLNYGYTF. The CDR3 nucleotides are TGTGCCACCAGCAGAGGCGGTCTTAACTATGGCTACACCTTC. The rearrangement uses TRBV15 and TRBJ1-2; no clear D gene. The V and J ends lost 1 base and 1 base respectively, with 7 bases between them. The CDR3 runs 14 residues. The germline gives CDR1 LNHNV, CDR2 YYDKDF (reference sequence). Full variable domain (outside the CDR3, taken from reference TRBV15 and TRBJ1-2): DAMVIQNPRYQVTQFGKPVTLSCSQTLNHNVMYWYQQKSSQAPKLLFHYYDKDFNNEADTPDNFQSRRPNTSFCFLDIRSPGLGDTAMYLCATSRGGLNYGYTFGSGTRLTVV.

This sequence joins TRBV27 and TRBJ1-4; 9 nucleotides line up with TRBD1. This CDR3 spans 16 amino acids. CDR1 is MNHEY, CDR2 SMNVEV, per germline (reference sequence). The V segment lost 5 bases and the J segment 0 bases; nucleotides outside the gene matches: 4. CDR3 sequence (DNA): TGTGCCAGCAGTCCGGGACAGGGATCAACTAATGAAAAACTGTTTTTT. As protein: CASSPGQGSTNEKLFF.

About this clone: No DNA is shown, since the ends of the CDR3 on it are uncertain; the CDR3 is the one TCRdb lists. The rearrangement uses TRBV28 and TRBJ2-1; the table's TRBD2 call for D was not verified on the DNA. Germline values: CDR1 MDHEN, CDR2 SYDVKM. 15 amino acids form the CDR3, both terminal residues included. The CDR3 reads CAISAAGVSYNEQFF.

The sample holds a few counts of this clone. The rearrangement uses TRBV2 and TRBJ1-2; D gene ambiguous. The CDR3 totals 13 residues. Germline assignment: CDR1 SNHLY and CDR2 FYNNEI. V was pared by 7 bases and J by 6 bases, with 15 bases between. This chain's CDR3 is CASMQTTGNGYTF. In nucleotides, the CDR3 is TGTGCCAGCATGCAAACCACGGGGAATGGCTACACCTTC.

The chain joins TRBV28 to TRBJ2-1; 12 bases map to TRBD2. Per the germline V gene, CDR1 is MDHEN and CDR2 is SYDVKM. CDR3 length: 14 amino acids. V dropped 5 bases and J dropped 8; count of bases not matched to a gene: 4. The CDR3 protein is CASSRTSGNYEQFF. CDR3 DNA sequence: TGTGCCAGCAGTCGGACTAGCGGGAACTATGAGCAGTTCTTC.

This clone showed up just once. J is TRBJ2-7 and V is TRBV29-1, with 8 bases lining up with TRBD1. Germline V gene sequence: CDR1 SQVTM, CDR2 ANQGSEA. CDR3 length: 14 residues. V shed 6 bases, J shed 1 base, and the junction held 8 bases outside the gene matches. Here the CDR3 DNA reads TGCAGCGTATGGACCGGGACAGGATCCTACGAGCAGTACTTC. Encoded protein: CSVWTGTGSYEQYF.

The chain joins TRBV27 to TRBJ1-2; a possible D gene is TRBD1 (5 bases). V was cut by 0 bases and J by 8 bases, with 10 bases left in between. Germline CDR1 is MNHEY and CDR2 is SMNVEV (reference sequence). CDR3 length equals 13 residues. The CDR3 region has the DNA TGTGCCAGCAGTTTATCAGGGACTCGCGGCTACACCTTC. Encoded protein: CASSLSGTRGYTF.

This clone is a singleton in its sample. The V call is TRBV28, the J call TRBJ1-2; 11 bases line up with TRBD1. V lost 8 bases and J lost 8; bases outside the gene matches: 4. CDR3 length equals 12 residues. CDR1 MDHEN and CDR2 SYDVKM come from the germline V gene. The CDR3: CASGQGAFGYTF. The CDR3 region has the DNA TGTGCCAGCGGACAGGGGGCGTTCGGCTACACCTTC.

In nucleotides, the CDR3 is TGCGCCAGCAGCTCCCGACAGGGGAATCTCCCTAATGAAAAACTGTTTTTT. Translation gives CASSSRQGNLPNEKLFF. J is TRBJ1-4 and V is TRBV5-1; 8 bases are shared with TRBD1. CDR3 length: 17 residues. CDR1 and CDR2 (germline): SGHRS, YFSETQ. The ends lost 3 bases at V and 3 bases at J; junction bases unmatched: 10.

V is TRBV28 and J is TRBJ2-7; D may be TRBD1 (6 bases). The CDR3 runs to 15 residues. Germline V gives CDR1 MDHEN, CDR2 SYDVKM. The V gene lost 8 bases and the J gene lost 2 bases, with 19 bases spanning the gap. This chain's CDR3 is CASLNPGHPTYEQYF. In nucleotides, the CDR3 is TGTGCCAGCCTTAATCCGGGACACCCCACCTACGAGCAGTACTTC.

This clone was recorded once. This chain joins TRBV29-1 and TRBJ2-1; TRBD2 agrees at 9 bases. This CDR3 is 16 amino acids long. Germline trimming cut 3 bases from V and 2 bases from J; bases unmatched to any gene: 8. Germline lookup yields CDR1 SQVTM and CDR2 ANQGSEA. The CDR3 loop is CSVEMASGNTYNEQFF. DNA of the CDR3: TGCAGCGTTGAGATGGCTAGCGGGAACACCTACAATGAGCAGTTCTTC.

J is TRBJ2-7 and V is TRBV4-3, with 8 bases that match TRBD2. CDR3 length equals 16 residues. V shed 1 base and J 4 bases; nucleotides not matched to a gene: 9. Looked up from germline, CDR1 is LGHNA and CDR2 is YSLEER. The CDR3 spells CASSQAFSGASYEQYF. The CDR3 region has the DNA TGCGCCAGCAGCCAAGCCTTTAGCGGGGCTAGTTACGAGCAGTACTTC.

This sequence joins TRBV28 and TRBJ1-5; D unresolved. Germline CDR1 MDHEN, CDR2 SYDVKM. The V end lost 2 bases, the J end lost 5 bases, and 10 bases lay between the germline ends. The CDR3 extends over 14 amino acids. The DNA of the CDR3 is TGTGCCAGCAGTTTAGCGTTAACCGATCAGCCCCAGCATTTT. Translating it yields CASSLALTDQPQHF.

This clone was seen once. The chain joins TRBV5-1 to TRBJ1-1; 8 bases agree with TRBD1. CDR1 SGHRS and CDR2 YFSETQ come from the germline V gene. V dropped 6 bases and J dropped 5; count of bases not matched to a gene: 9. This CDR3 region has 14 residues. CDR3 coding DNA: TGCGCCAGCACCGTGACAGGGGTTGGGACTGAAGCTTTCTTT. Translation: CASTVTGVGTEAFF. Full variable domain (remainder filled in from reference TRBV5-1 and TRBJ1-1): KAGVTQTPRYLIKTRGQQVTLSCSPISGHRSVSWYQQTPGQGLQFLFEYFSETQRNKGNFPGRFSGRQFSNSRSEMNVSTLELGDSALYLCASTVTGVGTEAFFGQGTRLTVV.

This clone was picked up one time. The chain couples TRBV30 to TRBJ1-3; D may be TRBD1 (5 bases). Per the germline V gene, CDR1 is GTSNPN and CDR2 is SVGIG (reference sequence). This CDR3 is built from 13 residues. Between the trimmed V and J ends, which lost 6 bases and 0 bases, there was a span of 9 bases. The CDR3 region is CACGAFSGNTIYF. Here the CDR3 DNA reads TGTGCCTGTGGGGCCTTCTCTGGAAACACCATATATTTT.

The genes are TRBV5-1 and TRBJ1-1; no firm D call. This CDR3 is 15 amino acids long. V dropped 1 base and J dropped 1 base, with 11 bases sitting between them. Germline lookup yields CDR1 SGHRS and CDR2 YFSETQ. The CDR3 region has the DNA TGCGCCAGCAGCTTGAAGACAACTAGGAACACTGAAGCTTTCTTT. It is translated as CASSLKTTRNTEAFF.

The chain uses TRBV27 and TRBJ1-1; D call uncertain. V was clipped by 2 bases and J by 2 bases, with 6 bases between them. Germline CDR1 is MNHEY and CDR2 is SMNVEV (reference sequence). CDR3 length equals 13 residues. CDR3 in amino acids: CASSLEGNTEAFF. The CDR3 coding sequence is TGTGCCAGCAGTTTAGAGGGAAACACTGAAGCTTTCTTT.